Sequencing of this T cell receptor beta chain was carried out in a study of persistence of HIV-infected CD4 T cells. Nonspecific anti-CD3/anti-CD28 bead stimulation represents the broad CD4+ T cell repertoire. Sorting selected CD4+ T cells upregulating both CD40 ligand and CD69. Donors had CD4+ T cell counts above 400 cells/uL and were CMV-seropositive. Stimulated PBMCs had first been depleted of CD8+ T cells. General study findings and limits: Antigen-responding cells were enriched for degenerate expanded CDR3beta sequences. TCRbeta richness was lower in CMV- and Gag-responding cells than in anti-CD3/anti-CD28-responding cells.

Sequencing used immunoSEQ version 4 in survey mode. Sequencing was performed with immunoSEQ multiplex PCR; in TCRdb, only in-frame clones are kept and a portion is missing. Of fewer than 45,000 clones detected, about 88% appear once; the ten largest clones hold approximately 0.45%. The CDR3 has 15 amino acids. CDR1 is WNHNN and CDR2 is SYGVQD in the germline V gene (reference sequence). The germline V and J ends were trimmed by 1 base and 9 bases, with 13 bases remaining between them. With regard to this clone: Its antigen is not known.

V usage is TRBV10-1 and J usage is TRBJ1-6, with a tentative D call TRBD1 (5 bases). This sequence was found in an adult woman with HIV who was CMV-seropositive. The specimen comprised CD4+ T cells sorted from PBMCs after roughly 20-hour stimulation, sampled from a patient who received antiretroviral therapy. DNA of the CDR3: TGCGCCAGCAGTGAGTTGAAGGGGTCTAGTTCACCCCTCCACTTT. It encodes CASSELKGSSSPLHF.